This TCR beta chain was obtained from a study of T-cell memory formation after mild COVID-19. The trim removed 5 bases at V and 3 bases at J, leaving 10 bases unmatched. The CDR3 has 16 amino acids. Per the germline V gene, CDR1 is SGHVS and CDR2 is FQNEAQ. TCRdb processed the 5' RACE reads anew with MiXCR; each CDR3 protein has one entry. The repertoire holds around 60,000 distinct CDR3 sequences, more than 9% seen once, with about 1.2% in the top ten. Concerning this clonotype: Its antigen is not identified.

Notes on the study in general: CD4/CD8 balance characterized clones contracting day 15 to 85, and CD4+ skew characterized later expanders.

Sequencing was carried out using PBMCs or a T cell subset sorted from them (not recorded which). This TCR derives from a man aged 18 to 30 who had mild COVID-19 (a few samples of this study predate the infection). Cell type and time point are not known. This chain uses TRBV7-8 with TRBJ2-7; TRBD1 aligns across 10 bases. CDR3 in DNA: TGTGCCAGCAGCCCACCGCTAAGGACAGGGGGCTACGAGCAGTACTTC. It codes for CASSPPLRTGGYEQYF.